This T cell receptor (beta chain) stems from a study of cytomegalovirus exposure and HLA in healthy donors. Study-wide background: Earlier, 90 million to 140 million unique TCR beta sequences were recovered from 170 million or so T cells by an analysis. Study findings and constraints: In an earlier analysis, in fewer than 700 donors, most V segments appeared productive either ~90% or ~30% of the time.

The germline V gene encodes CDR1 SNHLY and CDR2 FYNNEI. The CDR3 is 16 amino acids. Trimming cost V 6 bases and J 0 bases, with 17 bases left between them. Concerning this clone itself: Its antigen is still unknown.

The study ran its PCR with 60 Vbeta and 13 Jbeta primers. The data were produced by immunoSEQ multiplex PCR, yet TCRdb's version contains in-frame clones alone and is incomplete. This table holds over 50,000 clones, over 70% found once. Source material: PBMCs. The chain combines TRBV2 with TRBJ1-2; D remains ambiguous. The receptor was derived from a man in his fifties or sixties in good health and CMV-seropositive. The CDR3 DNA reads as TGTGCCAGCAGAGCGTTTGCCGGGGAAACTAACTATGGCTACACCTTC. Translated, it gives CASRAFAGETNYGYTF.